A selection of T cell receptor beta chains follows, all from one sample in a study of regulatory T cells in long-lasting Graves disease. Each CDR3 protein gets one entry after TCRdb re-called the multiplex PCR reads with MiXCR. The data hold fewer than 650,000 distinct CDR3 sequences, with around 17% observed a single time. These data also formed part of another study, on T cells in Graves' hyperthyroidism and ophthalmopathy.

Sequences were derived from peripheral blood mononuclear cells (PBMCs), sampled at new diagnosis, from a patient treated with antithyroid drugs. The receptors were sampled from a woman between 25 and 40 years old with Graves disease. Both conserved end residues are part of each CDR3. The D gene is left open where the match is weak. Rows may omit the clone size; those that give it use once, few, many or a size class.

cdr3_aa: CASSLAFRNELPSSYEQYF
cdr3_nt: TGTGCCAGCAGCTTAGCATTCAGGAACGAACTTCCGAGCTCCTACGAGCAGTACTTC
v_call: TRBV7-2
cdr3_length: 19
clone_size: many
d_call: NA
j_call: TRBJ2-7

cdr3_aa: CASTRSGQQPPRGEQYF
cdr3_nt: TGTGCCAGCACCCGATCGGGTCAGCAACCTCCCCGGGGCGAGCAGTACTTC
v_call: TRBV12-3/TRBV12-4
cdr3_length: 17
clone_size: many
d_call: NA
j_call: TRBJ2-7

cdr3_aa: CASSPRSALGTEAFF
cdr3_nt: TGTGCCAGCTCACCAAGATCTGCGCTCGGCACTGAAGCTTTCTTT
v_call: TRBV18
cdr3_length: 15
clone_size: many
d_call: NA
j_call: TRBJ1-1

cdr3_aa: CASSLAGLGINYEQYF
cdr3_nt: TGCGCCAGCAGCTTGGCAGGGCTGGGAATTAACTACGAGCAGTACTTC
v_call: TRBV5-1
cdr3_length: 16
clone_size: NA
d_call: NA
j_call: TRBJ2-7

cdr3_aa: CAAASGGEQYF
cdr3_nt: TGTGCCGCCGCGTCGGGAGGGGAGCAGTACTTC
v_call: TRBV24-1
cdr3_length: 11
clone_size: NA
d_call: TRBD2
j_call: TRBJ2-7

cdr3_aa: CSARDRGTGVREQYF
cdr3_nt: TGCAGTGCTAGAGATCGGGGGACAGGGGTTCGGGAGCAGTACTTC
v_call: TRBV20-1
cdr3_length: 15
clone_size: few
d_call: TRBD1
j_call: TRBJ2-7

cdr3_aa: CSARDEDRGVTGELFF
cdr3_nt: TGCAGTGCTAGAGACGAGGACAGGGGAGTCACCGGGGAGCTGTTTTTT
v_call: TRBV20-1
cdr3_length: 16
clone_size: NA
d_call: TRBD1
j_call: TRBJ2-2

cdr3_aa: CASSFTVSSNYGYTF
cdr3_nt: TGCGCCAGCAGCTTCACGGTCTCATCTAACTATGGCTACACCTTC
v_call: TRBV5-1
cdr3_length: 15
clone_size: few
d_call: NA
j_call: TRBJ1-2

cdr3_aa: CASTPWTSGRCVSYEQYF
cdr3_nt: TGTGCCAGCACCCCGTGGACTAGCGGGAGATGTGTGTCCTACGAGCAGTACTTC
v_call: TRBV2
cdr3_length: 18
clone_size: NA
d_call: TRBD2
j_call: TRBJ2-7

cdr3_aa: CASTRKRGEKLFF
cdr3_nt: TGTGCCAGCACCAGAAAAAGGGGTGAAAAACTGTTTTTT
v_call: TRBV6-1
cdr3_length: 13
clone_size: many
d_call: NA
j_call: TRBJ1-4

cdr3_aa: CAGSLVQGPAPGEVRMTQYF
cdr3_nt: TGTGCCGGCAGCTTGGTCCAAGGACCGGCCCCCGGAGAGGTCCGGATGACCCAGTACTTC
v_call: TRBV7-9
cdr3_length: 20
clone_size: NA
d_call: NA
j_call: TRBJ2-5

cdr3_aa: CSARLTTTDTQYF
cdr3_nt: TGCAGTGCTAGATTGACAACCACAGATACGCAGTATTTT
v_call: TRBV20-1
cdr3_length: 13
clone_size: few
d_call: NA
j_call: TRBJ2-3

cdr3_aa: CASSLAGQGSIF
cdr3_nt: TGCGCCAGCAGCTTGGCAGGACAGGGTAGTATCTTC
v_call: TRBV5-1
cdr3_length: 12
clone_size: few
d_call: TRBD1
j_call: TRBJ1-2

cdr3_aa: CSATGGGRETQYF
cdr3_nt: TGCAGTGCTACCGGGGGGGGGCGGGAGACCCAGTACTTC
v_call: TRBV20-1
cdr3_length: 13
clone_size: NA
d_call: TRBD2
j_call: TRBJ2-5

cdr3_aa: CASRSEYQETQYF
cdr3_nt: TGTGCCAGCAGGTCCGAGTACCAAGAGACCCAGTACTTC
v_call: TRBV6-1
cdr3_length: 13
clone_size: NA
d_call: NA
j_call: TRBJ2-5

cdr3_aa: CASRGTSGTYEQYF
cdr3_nt: TGTGCCAGCAGGGGGACTAGCGGGACTTACGAGCAGTACTTC
v_call: TRBV12-3/TRBV12-4
cdr3_length: 14
clone_size: many
d_call: TRBD2
j_call: TRBJ2-7

cdr3_aa: CASSEGGSVANVLTF
cdr3_nt: TGTGCCAGCAGTGAAGGAGGGTCTGTCGCCAACGTCCTGACTTTC
v_call: TRBV2
cdr3_length: 15
clone_size: many
d_call: NA
j_call: TRBJ2-6

cdr3_aa: CASAGGPPMIIDNEQFF
cdr3_nt: TGTGCCAGCGCGGGAGGGCCGCCTATGATTATCGACAATGAGCAGTTCTTC
v_call: TRBV12-3/TRBV12-4
cdr3_length: 17
clone_size: NA
d_call: TRBD2
j_call: TRBJ2-1

cdr3_aa: CASRTGTGSEKLFF
cdr3_nt: TGTGCCAGCAGAACCGGGACAGGGAGTGAAAAACTGTTTTTT
v_call: TRBV5-6
cdr3_length: 14
clone_size: NA
d_call: TRBD1
j_call: TRBJ1-4

cdr3_aa: CASSFTGTGKTEAFF
cdr3_nt: TGTGCCAGCAGTTTCACCGGGACAGGGAAGACTGAAGCTTTCTTT
v_call: TRBV12-3/TRBV12-4
cdr3_length: 15
clone_size: many
d_call: TRBD1
j_call: TRBJ1-1

cdr3_aa: CASSKGQGHQPQHF
cdr3_nt: TGTGCCAGCAGCAAGGGACAGGGACATCAGCCCCAGCATTTT
v_call: TRBV27
cdr3_length: 14
clone_size: NA
d_call: TRBD1
j_call: TRBJ1-5

cdr3_aa: CSVADSWNTEAFF
cdr3_nt: TGCAGCGTTGCAGACAGCTGGAACACTGAAGCTTTCTTT
v_call: TRBV29-1
cdr3_length: 13
clone_size: NA
d_call: NA
j_call: TRBJ1-1

cdr3_aa: CASSLNPGLAGSVQFF
cdr3_nt: TGTGCCAGCAGCTTAAACCCGGGACTAGCGGGATCGGTTCAGTTCTTC
v_call: TRBV7-3
cdr3_length: 16
clone_size: few
d_call: TRBD2
j_call: TRBJ2-1

cdr3_aa: CASSFGELGGNTIYF
cdr3_nt: TGTGCCAGCAGTTTTGGGGAACTGGGGGGAAACACCATATATTTT
v_call: TRBV12-3/TRBV12-4
cdr3_length: 15
clone_size: many
d_call: NA
j_call: TRBJ1-3

cdr3_aa: CASSYNSGNQPQHF
cdr3_nt: TGTGCCAGCAGTTATAATTCAGGCAATCAGCCCCAGCATTTT
v_call: TRBV6-9
cdr3_length: 14
clone_size: few
d_call: NA
j_call: TRBJ1-5

cdr3_aa: CASSPLHEQYF
cdr3_nt: TGTGCCAGCAGCCCACTCCACGAGCAGTACTTC
v_call: TRBV11-2
cdr3_length: 11
clone_size: many
d_call: NA
j_call: TRBJ2-7